This is a list of T cell receptor beta chains from one sample in a study of shared clonotypes between healthy human individuals. Using immunoSEQ multiplex PCR, the repertoire was profiled, and TCRdb retains in-frame clones only, with some absent. The table has roughly 2 million clones, more than 90% seen once. The sequencing input was naive CD4+ T cells sorted from blood. The source is a man between 18 and 35 years old in good health. Both conserved end residues are part of each CDR3. D genes are given only for firm matches.

d_gene	v_gene	j_gene	CDR3nt	CDR3aa
.	TRBV2	TRBJ1-1	TGTGCCAGCAGGTCCCCGGGACAAATGAACACTGAAGCTTTCTTT	CASRSPGQMNTEAFF
.	TRBV5-6	TRBJ2-1	TGTGCCAGCAGCCCAACGGGGGACAGCCAGTTCTACAATGAGCAGTTCTTC	CASSPTGDSQFYNEQFF
.	TRBV27	TRBJ1-1	TGTGCCAGCAGTTTATCCCCCCAACTGGGGAACACTGAAGCTTTCTTT	CASSLSPQLGNTEAFF
TRBD2	TRBV5-6	TRBJ2-7	TGTGCCAGCAGCAATGGACTAGTAGGGACCTACGAGCAGTACTTC	CASSNGLVGTYEQYF
.	TRBV6-1	TRBJ1-1	TGTGCCAGCAGTGAACAAGAGGGCAGGCCCATGAACACTGAAGCTTTCTTT	CASSEQEGRPMNTEAFF
TRBD1	TRBV4-1	TRBJ1-2	TGCGCCAGCAGCCAAACCGGGACAGGGGGGCATGGCTACACCTTC	CASSQTGTGGHGYTF
.	TRBV13	TRBJ1-2	TGTGCCAGCAGCTCGCTTCCGGACAGCAACTATGGCTACACCTTC	CASSSLPDSNYGYTF
.	TRBV6-5	TRBJ2-7	TGTGCCAGCAGTTACTTACGGAGGGAGCAGTACGAGCAGTACTTC	CASSYLRREQYEQYF
TRBD2	TRBV9	TRBJ2-1	TGTGCCAGCAGCCTAAGCGGGAATACCTACAATGAGCAGTTCTTC	CASSLSGNTYNEQFF
.	TRBV19	TRBJ1-2	TGTGCCAGTAGGAGACATCTTCAACCAGCCTACTATGGCTACACCTTC	CASRRHLQPAYYGYTF
.	TRBV1	TRBJ2-5	TGCACCAGCAGACTTACAAGGAGTCTAGGTGGGACCCAGTACTTC	CTSRLTRSLGGTQYF
.	TRBV6-4	TRBJ2-4	TGTGCCAGCAGTGACAGGAGCGAGGGAAACATTCAGTACTTC	CASSDRSEGNIQYF
TRBD2	TRBV7-2	TRBJ2-1	TGTGCCAGCAGCTTAGCCACGACTAGCCACAATGAGCAGTTCTTC	CASSLATTSHNEQFF
.	TRBV5-1	TRBJ2-7	TGCGCCAGCAGCTTGGCCGGGGGAACGAACGAGCAGTACTTC	CASSLAGGTNEQYF
TRBD1	TRBV5-1	TRBJ2-7	TGCGCCAGCAGCTTGGGACAGGGTAACTACGAGCAGTACTTC	CASSLGQGNYEQYF
.	TRBV2	TRBJ2-2	TGTGCCAGCAGTGAACCGGGCTGGGGGGAGCTGTTTTTT	CASSEPGWGELFF
.	TRBV5-1	TRBJ2-3	TGCGCCAGCAGCTTGGTGGAAGGGGCAGATACGCAGTATTTT	CASSLVEGADTQYF